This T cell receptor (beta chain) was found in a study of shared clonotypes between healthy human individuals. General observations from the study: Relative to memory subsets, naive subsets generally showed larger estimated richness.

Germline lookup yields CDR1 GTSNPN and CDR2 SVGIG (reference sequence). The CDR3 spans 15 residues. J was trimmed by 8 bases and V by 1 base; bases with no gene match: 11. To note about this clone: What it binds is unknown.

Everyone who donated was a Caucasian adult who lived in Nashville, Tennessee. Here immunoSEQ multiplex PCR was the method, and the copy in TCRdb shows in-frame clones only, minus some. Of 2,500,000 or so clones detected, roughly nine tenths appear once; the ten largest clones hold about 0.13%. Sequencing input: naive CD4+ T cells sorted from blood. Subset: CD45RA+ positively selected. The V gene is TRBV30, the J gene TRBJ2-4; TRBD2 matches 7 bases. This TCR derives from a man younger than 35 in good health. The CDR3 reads CAWSGASGKVDIQYF. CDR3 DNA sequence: TGTGCCTGGAGTGGGGCTAGCGGAAAGGTTGACATTCAGTACTTC.